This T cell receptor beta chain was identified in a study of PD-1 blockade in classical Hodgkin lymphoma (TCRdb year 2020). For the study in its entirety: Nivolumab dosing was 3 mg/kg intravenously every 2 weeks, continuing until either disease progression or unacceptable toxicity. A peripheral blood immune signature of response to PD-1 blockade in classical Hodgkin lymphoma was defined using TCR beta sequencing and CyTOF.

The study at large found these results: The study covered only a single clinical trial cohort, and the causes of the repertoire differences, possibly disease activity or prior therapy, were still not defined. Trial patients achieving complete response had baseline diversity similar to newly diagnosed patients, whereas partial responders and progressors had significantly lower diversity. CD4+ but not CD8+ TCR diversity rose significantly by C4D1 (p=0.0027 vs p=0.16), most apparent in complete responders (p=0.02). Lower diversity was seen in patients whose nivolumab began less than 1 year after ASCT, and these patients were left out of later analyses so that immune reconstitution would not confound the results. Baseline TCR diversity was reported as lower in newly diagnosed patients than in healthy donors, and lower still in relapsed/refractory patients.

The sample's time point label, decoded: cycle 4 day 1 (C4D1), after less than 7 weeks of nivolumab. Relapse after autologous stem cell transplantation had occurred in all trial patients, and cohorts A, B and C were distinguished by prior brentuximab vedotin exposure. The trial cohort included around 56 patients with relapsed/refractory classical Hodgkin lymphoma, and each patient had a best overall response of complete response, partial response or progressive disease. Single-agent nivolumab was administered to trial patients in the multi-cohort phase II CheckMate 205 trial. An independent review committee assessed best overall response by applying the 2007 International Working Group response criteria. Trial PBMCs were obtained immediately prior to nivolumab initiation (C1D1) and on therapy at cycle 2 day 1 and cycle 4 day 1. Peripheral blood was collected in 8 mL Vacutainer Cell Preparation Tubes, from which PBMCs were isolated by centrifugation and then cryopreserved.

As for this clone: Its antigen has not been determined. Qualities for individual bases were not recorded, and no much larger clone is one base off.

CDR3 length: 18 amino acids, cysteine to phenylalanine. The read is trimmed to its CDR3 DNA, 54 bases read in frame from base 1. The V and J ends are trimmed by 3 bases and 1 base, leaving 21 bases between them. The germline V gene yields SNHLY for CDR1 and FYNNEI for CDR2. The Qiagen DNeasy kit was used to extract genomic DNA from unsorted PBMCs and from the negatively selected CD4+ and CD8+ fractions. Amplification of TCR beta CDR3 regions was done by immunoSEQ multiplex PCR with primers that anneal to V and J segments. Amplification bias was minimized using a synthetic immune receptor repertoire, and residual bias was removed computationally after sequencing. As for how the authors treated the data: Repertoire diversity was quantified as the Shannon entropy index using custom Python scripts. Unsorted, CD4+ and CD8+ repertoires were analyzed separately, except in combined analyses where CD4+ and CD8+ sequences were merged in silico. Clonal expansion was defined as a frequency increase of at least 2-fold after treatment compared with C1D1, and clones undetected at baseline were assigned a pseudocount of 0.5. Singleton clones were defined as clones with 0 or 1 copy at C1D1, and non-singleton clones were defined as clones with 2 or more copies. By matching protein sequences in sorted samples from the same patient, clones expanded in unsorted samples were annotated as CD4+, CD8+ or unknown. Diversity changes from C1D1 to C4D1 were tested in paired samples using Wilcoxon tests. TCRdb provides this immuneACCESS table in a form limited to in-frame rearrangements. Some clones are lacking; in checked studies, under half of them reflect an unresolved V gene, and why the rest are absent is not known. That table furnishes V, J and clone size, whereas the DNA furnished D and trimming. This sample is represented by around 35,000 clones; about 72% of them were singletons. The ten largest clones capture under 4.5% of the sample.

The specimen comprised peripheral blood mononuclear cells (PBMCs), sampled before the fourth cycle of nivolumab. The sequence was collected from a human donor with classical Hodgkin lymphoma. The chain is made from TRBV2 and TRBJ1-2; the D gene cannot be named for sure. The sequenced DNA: TGTGCCAGCAGTGACGGTCTAGGGCACGGCCAACTTAACTATGGCTACACCTTC. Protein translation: CASSDGLGHGQLNYGYTF. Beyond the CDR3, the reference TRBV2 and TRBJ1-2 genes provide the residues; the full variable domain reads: EPEVTQTPSHQVTQMGQEVILRCVPISNHLYFYWYRQILGQKVEFLVSFYNNEISEKSEIFDDQFSVERPDGSNFTLKIRSTKLEDSAMYFCASSDGLGHGQLNYGYTFGSGTRLTVV.